These T cell receptor beta chains were read from a single sample in a study of Ad26.COV2.S vaccination and SARS-CoV-2 variants. Using immunoSEQ multiplex PCR, the repertoire was profiled, and TCRdb retains in-frame clones only, with some absent. Counted here are about 400,000 clones, approximately 91% occurring once; the ten biggest clones make up 1.5% to 2%. The sample here was peripheral blood, taken in a trial of Ad26.COV2.S vaccine versus placebo. These receptor sequences come from a person aged 18-60 years who received the Ad26.COV2.S COVID-19 vaccine or a placebo. CDR3s include the opening cysteine and the closing phenylalanine or tryptophan. D genes are given only for firm matches. Rows give clone size only sometimes, using once, few, many, or a class for an expanded clone.

j_call,v_call,d_call,clone_size,cdr3_nt,cdr3_aa
TRBJ1-2,TRBV6-5,TRBD1,.,TGTGCCAGCAGTTTGGACAGGGCTTCCATTTATGGCTACACCTTC,CASSLDRASIYGYTF
TRBJ2-1,TRBV19,TRBD2,.,TGTGCCAGTACTCTAGCGGGAGGATCCTACAATGAGCAGTTCTTC,CASTLAGGSYNEQFF
TRBJ2-1,TRBV5-1,.,.,TGCGCCAGCAGCTTTGGCGGGAATGCCCACAATGAGCAGTTCTTC,CASSFGGNAHNEQFF
TRBJ2-1,TRBV11-1,.,.,TGTGCCAGCAGCCGCCGAGCCGGGACAAGTTACAATGAGCAGTTCTTC,CASSRRAGTSYNEQFF
TRBJ2-3,TRBV5-1,.,.,TGCGCCAGCAGCTTGATGAGGGACACGCAGTATTTT,CASSLMRDTQYF
TRBJ2-3,TRBV30,.,.,TGTGCCTGGAACTTAGCCGGGACTGGAGGGCAGTATTTT,CAWNLAGTGGQYF
TRBJ1-1,TRBV11-3,.,.,TGTGCCAGCAGCTCAGGAAGGGACACTGAAGCTTTCTTT,CASSSGRDTEAFF
TRBJ1-2,TRBV18,.,.,TGTGCCAGCTCACATTCCGGGGATAGCGGCTACACCTTC,CASSHSGDSGYTF
TRBJ2-1,TRBV30,TRBD2,.,TGTGCCTGGAGTCGCCGGACTAGCGGACTTTACAATGAGCAGTTCTTC,CAWSRRTSGLYNEQFF
TRBJ1-2,TRBV7-2,.,.,TGTGCCAGCAGCTTAGGGCAGGTGATTAACTATGGCTACACCTTC,CASSLGQVINYGYTF
TRBJ1-1,TRBV19,.,.,TGTGCCAGTAGTCGAGGGCCTGGACGGAAGAACACTGAAGCTTTCTTT,CASSRGPGRKNTEAFF
TRBJ1-5,TRBV5-6,.,.,TGTGCCAGCCCCACTATGGGCCTAGGCCACAATCAGCCCCAGCATTTT,CASPTMGLGHNQPQHF
TRBJ2-7,TRBV19,TRBD2,many,TGTGCCAGTAGTATAGATGGGACCGTCTCCGGGACTACGCCCTACGAGCAGTACTTC,CASSIDGTVSGTTPYEQYF
TRBJ1-5,TRBV6-1,.,.,TGTGCCAGCAGTGACTATATAGTCGAGGGCAATCAGCCCCAGCATTTT,CASSDYIVEGNQPQHF
TRBJ2-2,TRBV11-2,TRBD2,.,TGTGCCAGCAGCCCTAGCGGGAGAAGCACCGGGGAGCTGTTTTTT,CASSPSGRSTGELFF
TRBJ2-7,TRBV11-3,.,.,TGTGCCAGCAGCCTCCAGGGCTTCGGGAACGAGCAGTACTTC,CASSLQGFGNEQYF
TRBJ2-3,TRBV30,TRBD1,once,TGTGCCTGGAGGTCCCCCGGGACAGGGGGTACGCAGTATTTT,CAWRSPGTGGTQYF
TRBJ1-2,TRBV20-1,.,.,TGCAGTGCTAGAGGGGACAAATCAAGCTCCTTC,CSARGDKSSSF
TRBJ2-7,TRBV24-1,.,.,TGTGCCACCAGTGTTTCGGTGGGCGACCTGACCACCTACGAGCAGTACTTC,CATSVSVGDLTTYEQYF
TRBJ1-1,TRBV2,.,.,TGTGCCAGCAAAAAACGGGTGACTGAAGCTTTCTTT,CASKKRVTEAFF
TRBJ1-2,TRBV18,.,.,TGTGCCAGCTCACCATTGGTGGACATCTCACCCGGCTACACCTTC,CASSPLVDISPGYTF
TRBJ2-1,TRBV5-1,TRBD2,.,TGCGCCAGCAGCTTTAGGGCGGGAGAGACCCATGAGCAGTTCTTC,CASSFRAGETHEQFF
TRBJ2-7,TRBV27,.,.,TGTGCCAGCAGTTTATCGGCGGGACTCATGTCCTACGAGCAGTACTTC,CASSLSAGLMSYEQYF
TRBJ2-7,TRBV18,.,.,TGTGCCAGCTCACCACGCGGGAAACCCTTCCACGAGCAGTACTTC,CASSPRGKPFHEQYF
TRBJ2-1,TRBV3-1/TRBV3-2,.,.,TGTGCCAGCAGCCAACGATACAATGAGCAGTTCTTC,CASSQRYNEQFF
TRBJ1-3,TRBV11-3,TRBD1,.,TGTGCCAGCAGCACCACAGGGGCCAGCTCTGGAAACACCATATATTTT,CASSTTGASSGNTIYF
TRBJ2-3,TRBV11-2,TRBD2,.,TGTGCCAGCAGCTTAGAATCTAGCGGGAGACCAGATACGCAGTATTTT,CASSLESSGRPDTQYF
TRBJ2-5,TRBV5-1,.,.,TGCGCCAGCAGCGCCTTGGGAAAGGTAGAGACCCAGTACTTC,CASSALGKVETQYF
TRBJ2-7,TRBV6-2/TRBV6-3,.,.,TGTGCCAGCAGCCGCGGACTGGACACCTACGAGCAGTACTTC,CASSRGLDTYEQYF
TRBJ2-3,TRBV7-2,TRBD2,.,TGTGCCAGCAGCTTAGCAGCGGGGACTAGCGGGACTACAGATACGCAGTATTTT,CASSLAAGTSGTTDTQYF
TRBJ1-1,TRBV28,.,.,TGTGCCAGCAGTTTGGGGACGCTTGAAGCTTTCTTT,CASSLGTLEAFF
TRBJ1-1,TRBV18,TRBD1,.,TGTGCCAGCTCACCTCCCAGGGGGCTAGCCACTGAAGCTTTCTTT,CASSPPRGLATEAFF
TRBJ2-1,TRBV3-1/TRBV3-2,TRBD2,.,TGTGCCAGCAGCCTTGGGACTAGCGCGAGCAATGAGCAGTTCTTC,CASSLGTSASNEQFF
TRBJ2-5,TRBV28,TRBD2,.,TGTGCCAGCAGTTTAGATTTGGGACTAGCGGCTCAAGAGACCCAGTACTTC,CASSLDLGLAAQETQYF
TRBJ1-1,TRBV30,.,.,TGTGCCTGGAGTGTTTCGAAGGTTGGTTTCTTT,CAWSVSKVGFF
TRBJ2-5,TRBV3-1/TRBV3-2,TRBD2,.,TGTGCCAGCAGCCAAGACGGACTAGCGGGAGAGACCCAGTACTTC,CASSQDGLAGETQYF
TRBJ2-3,TRBV5-4,TRBD1,.,TGTGCCAGCAGCACCGGACAGGGGGCAGGAGATACGCAGTATTTT,CASSTGQGAGDTQYF
TRBJ2-2,TRBV3-1/TRBV3-2,.,.,TGTGCCAGCAGCCAAGGACTTAGACTAGCGAACACCGGGGAGCTGTTTTTT,CASSQGLRLANTGELFF
TRBJ1-1,TRBV28,TRBD1,.,TGTGCCAGCGCTGGGGGACAGGCGAACACTGAAGCTTTCTTT,CASAGGQANTEAFF
TRBJ2-7,TRBV6-5,.,once,TGTGCCAGCAGTTACTCCCGGCAGGCGAACTACGAGCAGTACTTC,CASSYSRQANYEQYF
TRBJ2-7,TRBV6-6,.,.,TGTGCCAGCAGGGGCGGGGTCGGGGAGCAGTACTTC,CASRGGVGEQYF
TRBJ1-5,TRBV12-5,TRBD1,.,TGTGCTAGTGGTGTGGAGGGGGCTGGGGGGAGAAACCAGCCCCAGCATTTT,CASGVEGAGGRNQPQHF
TRBJ1-5,TRBV30,TRBD1,.,TGTGCCTGGAGTCGGGACAGGGTGAATCAGCCCCAGCATTTT,CAWSRDRVNQPQHF
TRBJ2-5,TRBV7-2,TRBD2,.,TGTGCCAGCAGCCTGTCGCGGCTAGCGGAGTGGGAGACCCAGTACTTC,CASSLSRLAEWETQYF
TRBJ2-4,TRBV28,TRBD1,.,TGTGCCAGCAGTCACGACAGGGGAGCAAACATTCAGTACTTC,CASSHDRGANIQYF
TRBJ2-1,TRBV24-1,TRBD2,.,TGTGCCACCAGTGATCCGGGACTAGCGGGAGTGGGTGAGCAGTTCTTC,CATSDPGLAGVGEQFF
TRBJ2-7,TRBV5-6,TRBD2,.,TGTGCCAGCAGCTTGAGGACTAGCGGGGGCTACGAGCAGTACTTC,CASSLRTSGGYEQYF
TRBJ2-7,TRBV27,TRBD1,.,TGTGCCAGCAGTAGGACAGGGCAATACGAGCAGTACTTC,CASSRTGQYEQYF
TRBJ1-5,TRBV19,.,.,TGTGCCAGTAGTATAGATGGATATAGCAATCAGCCCCAGCATTTT,CASSIDGYSNQPQHF
TRBJ2-7,TRBV10-3,.,.,TGTGCCATCGGAGGGCTAAGGAACGAGCAGTACTTC,CAIGGLRNEQYF
TRBJ2-2,TRBV5-1,.,.,TGCGCCAGCAGCTTGAGGGTGAACACCGGGGAGCTGTTTTTT,CASSLRVNTGELFF
TRBJ2-1,TRBV29-1,.,.,TGCAGCGTCCAGACCAGTCGCTCCTACAATGAGCAGTTCTTC,CSVQTSRSYNEQFF
TRBJ2-7,TRBV28,TRBD2,.,TGTGCCAGCAGTTACACGGGAGGGCAGGGAGAGCAGTACTTC,CASSYTGGQGEQYF